The 32 T cell receptor beta chains given below trace back to one sample, sequenced in a study of blood T cell repertoires in COVID-19 (dated by TCRdb to 2020 to 2022). Library prep was done by the immunoSEQ multiplex PCR assay. As stored in TCRdb, this immuneACCESS dataset retains in-frame rearrangements with V and J assigned. A fraction of the clones does not appear; measured against another copy, unresolved V genes explain less than half of the discrepancy, and the remainder lacks a known reason. This sample holds 150,000 to 200,000 clones; 84% were observed only once. Clones ranked in the top ten supply nearly 8% of the sample. Sequencing was done on a sample of PBMCs or T cells enriched from blood (not recorded which). Every receptor here comes from a woman aged 45 to 65 who had recovered from COVID-19.

In its sample, this clone was seen a few times. The J gene is TRBJ2-4, the V gene TRBV3-1 (or the pseudogene TRBV3-2); D ambiguous. The V end was cut by 1 base, the J end by 0 bases, with 10 bases between. CDR3 length: 16 amino acids. Germline assignment: CDR1 LGHDT and CDR2 YNNKEL (reference sequence). CDR3 protein: CASSQGKQLAKNIQYF. For the CDR3, the DNA is TGTGCCAGCAGCCAAGGGAAACAGCTAGCCAAAAACATTCAGTACTTC.

V usage is TRBV6-6 and J usage is TRBJ1-5, with 8 bases aligning to TRBD1. The germline gives CDR1 MNHNY, CDR2 SVGAGI (reference sequence). The ends lost 5 bases at V and 5 bases at J; junction bases unmatched: 5. The CDR3 has 14 residues. For the CDR3, the DNA is TGTGCCAGCAGTGCTACAGGGGGGGATCAGCCCCAGCATTTT. This codes for CASSATGGDQPQHF.

This clone has only one observation. The rearrangement joins TRBV3-1 (or the pseudogene TRBV3-2) to TRBJ2-5; D is unresolved. Per germline, CDR1 LGHDT and CDR2 YNNKEL (reference sequence). V lost 8 bases to trimming and J lost 5 bases, with 24 bases between them. CDR3 size: 16 residues. In DNA, the CDR3 is TGTGCCAGCTCAGTTATCTGGCGGTCTGGTGTGGAGACCCAGTACTTC. Translation gives CASSVIWRSGVETQYF.

The rearrangement joins TRBV7-9 to TRBJ1-2; TRBD1 matches 9 bases. V trimming: 2 bases; J trimming: 4 bases; junction bases outside the gene matches: 5. CDR1 is SEHNR, CDR2 FQNEAQ, per germline (reference sequence). The CDR3 contains 15 residues. The CDR3 spells CASSLLGQGIYGYTF. The DNA of the CDR3 is TGTGCCAGCAGCTTATTAGGACAGGGGATCTATGGCTACACCTTC.

The chain carries TRBV4-3 and TRBJ1-3; 8 bases are shared with TRBD1. Trimming removed 1 base from V and 0 bases from J; junction bases left unmatched: 5. Germline CDR1 and CDR2: LGHNA and YSLEER. The CDR3 covers 17 residues. In DNA, the CDR3 is TGCGCCAGCAGCCAAGCCTTAGGGACAGGCTCTGGAAACACCATATATTTT. The encoded protein is CASSQALGTGSGNTIYF.

This clone was detected a few times. This chain connects TRBV5-1 to TRBJ2-3, with 8 bases lining up with TRBD2. The germline CDR1 and CDR2 sequences are SGHRS and YFSETQ. This CDR3 has 15 amino acids. V was clipped by 2 bases and J by 4 bases; unmatched bases: 6. The CDR3 DNA reads TGCGCCAGCAGCTTTAGCGGGGCGGTCGCAGATACGCAGTATTTT. This gives the protein CASSFSGAVADTQYF.

DNA for the CDR3: TGTGCCAGCAGCCAAGGAGAGGCGAAAGAAGCTTTCTTT. Its translation: CASSQGEAKEAFF. The chain recombines TRBV4-2 with TRBJ1-1, with D unresolved. Germline V lookup: CDR1 LGHNA, CDR2 YNFKEQ. The CDR3 is 13 residues long. V was shortened by 1 base and J by 8 bases, with 11 bases between the two germline ends.

The rearrangement uses TRBV19 and TRBJ2-1, with D possibly matching TRBD1 (6 bases). The CDR3 has 17 amino acids. In germline, CDR1 is LNHDA, CDR2 SQIVND (reference sequence). V dropped 3 bases and J dropped 4 bases, with 19 bases sitting between them. In nucleotides, the CDR3 is TGTGCCAGTAGTATGTTCGCAGGTTCTACAGGGTACAATGAGCAGTTCTTC. Its protein product is CASSMFAGSTGYNEQFF.

The chain links TRBV11-3 to TRBJ1-1, with D perhaps matching TRBD1 (6 bases). Germline V gives CDR1 SGHNT, CDR2 YENEEA. The CDR3 spans 13 residues. V dropped 3 bases and J dropped 4 bases, with 9 bases sitting between them. DNA for the CDR3: TGTGCCAGCAGCTTTACAGGGAGCACTGAAGCTTTCTTT. It codes for CASSFTGSTEAFF.

The chain employs TRBV25-1 and TRBJ1-6; 7 bases fit TRBD1. Germline V gives CDR1 MGHDK, CDR2 SYGVNS. V trimming: 2 bases; J trimming: 17 bases; junction bases outside the gene matches: 9. The CDR3 covers 13 residues. The chain's CDR3 is CASSEPLQGKIHF. In DNA form, the CDR3 reads TGTGCCAGCAGTGAACCCCTACAGGGGAAAATCCACTTT.

The chain is built from TRBV2 and TRBJ2-1, with D possibly being TRBD2 (5 bases). Trimming cost V 7 bases and J 5 bases, with 18 bases left between them. CDR1 is SNHLY, CDR2 FYNNEI, per germline. CDR3 size: 15 residues. The CDR3 loop reads CASISPRGNNNEQFF. The CDR3 DNA is TGTGCCAGCATTTCGCCCCGAGGGAATAACAATGAGCAGTTCTTC.

This clone was recorded only once. The chain carries TRBV20-1 and TRBJ2-3, with D uncertain. This CDR3 is built from 11 residues. CDR1 is DFQATT and CDR2 is SNEGSKA in the germline V gene (reference sequence). Between the trimmed V and J ends, which lost 6 bases and 4 bases, there was a span of 8 bases. The CDR3 here is CSARISDTQYF. The CDR3 DNA reads TGCAGTGCCAGGATTTCAGATACGCAGTATTTT.

The gene calls are TRBV28 and TRBJ1-1; 7 bases are shared with TRBD1. This CDR3 has 15 amino acids. V was pared by 5 bases and J by 4 bases, with 10 bases of the junction left unmatched. CDR1 is MDHEN and CDR2 is SYDVKM in the germline V gene. CDR3 sequence: CASSPPRGLVTEAFF. CDR3 DNA: TGTGCCAGCAGTCCCCCTAGGGGGCTGGTCACTGAAGCTTTCTTT.

In the case of this clone: The same CDR3 is also encoded by other DNA sequences in this sample. V usage is TRBV10-3 and J usage is TRBJ1-1, with TRBD1 as a possible D gene (5 bases). Trimming pared 6 bases from V and 1 base from J, leaving 9 bases between. Germline V lookup: CDR1 ENHRY, CDR2 SYGVKD. CDR3 length: 13 residues. The DNA for the CDR3 is TGTGCCATCAGCCCTACAGGGAACACTGAAGCTTTCTTT. Protein sequence: CAISPTGNTEAFF.

V and J are TRBV5-4 and TRBJ1-4; D not resolved. The V gene lost 10 bases and the J gene lost 0 bases, with 22 bases spanning the gap. The CDR3 contains 17 residues. Germline loops: CDR1 SGHNT, CDR2 YYREEE (reference sequence). The CDR3, as DNA: TGTGCCGGGAGTGCTTCAGGATGGGGTGCAACTAATGAAAAACTGTTTTTT. This encodes CAGSASGWGATNEKLFF.

The chain couples TRBV3-1 (or the pseudogene TRBV3-2) to TRBJ1-3; 7 bases line up with TRBD1. Germline V gene data show CDR1 as LGHDT and CDR2 as YNNKEL (reference sequence). The CDR3 runs to 14 residues. Trimming removed 4 bases from V and 4 bases from J; junction bases left unmatched: 4. CDR3 region: CASSLPTGGNTIYF. In DNA form, the CDR3 reads TGTGCCAGCAGCCTCCCGACAGGGGGAAACACCATATATTTT.

This sequence joins TRBV4-1 and TRBJ1-1; D gene unclear. CDR1 and CDR2 (germline): MGHRA, YSYEKL. V was trimmed by 0 bases and J by 4 bases, leaving 15 bases between them. This CDR3 is 16 amino acids long. This chain's CDR3 is CASSQEVARRGTEAFF. CDR3 DNA: TGCGCCAGCAGCCAAGAAGTGGCCAGGCGGGGCACTGAAGCTTTCTTT.

The gene calls are TRBV28 and TRBJ2-5, with a possible D match to TRBD1 (7 bases). Looked up from germline, CDR1 is MDHEN and CDR2 is SYDVKM. This CDR3 has 14 residues. Trimming cost V 8 bases and J 4 bases, with 17 bases left between them. The CDR3 DNA is TGTGCCAGCGGGGGCGGGACAGCGGGAGAGACCCAGTACTTC. Amino acids: CASGGGTAGETQYF.

This sequence joins TRBV6-6 and TRBJ2-5; TRBD2 agrees at 13 bases. Germline lookup yields CDR1 MNHNY and CDR2 SVGAGI (reference sequence). The CDR3 runs to 17 residues. The V gene end was trimmed by 5 bases and the J gene end by 8 bases; junction bases not matched to a gene: 14. The CDR3 spells CASSLLDKLAGGVTQYF. Written as DNA, the CDR3 is TGTGCCAGCAGTCTACTTGATAAACTAGCGGGGGGGGTTACCCAGTACTTC.

The chain carries TRBV12-3 or TRBV12-4 and TRBJ1-1, with no clear D. Deletions cut 4 bases from V and 3 bases from J, with 6 bases between. This CDR3 is built from 12 residues. The DNA of the CDR3 is TGTGCCAGCAGTTATAGATACACTGAAGCTTTCTTT. Amino acids: CASSYRYTEAFF.

The CDR3 DNA reads as TGTGCCAGCAGTGAAGACAGTTCCTATAATTCACCCCTCCACTTT. It encodes CASSEDSSYNSPLHF. The chain recombines TRBV6-1 with TRBJ1-6; D call uncertain. Trimming took off 1 base at V and 1 base at J, with 5 bases between the two ends. Germline CDR1 and CDR2: MNHNS and SASEGT. This CDR3 is built from 15 residues.

The chain joins TRBV5-1 to TRBJ2-7; TRBD2 matches at 11 bases. V shed 4 bases and J 3 bases; nucleotides not matched to a gene: 3. This CDR3 comprises 14 residues. The germline CDR1 and CDR2 sequences are SGHRS and YFSETQ. The CDR3: CASSAGTSGYEQYF. The CDR3, as DNA: TGCGCCAGCAGCGCCGGGACTAGCGGCTACGAGCAGTACTTC.

This chain links TRBV7-2 with TRBJ2-1, with D unresolved. This CDR3 has 13 amino acids. V lost 1 base, J lost 9 bases, and 10 bases lay in between. Germline V gene sequence: CDR1 SGHTA, CDR2 FQGNSA. The CDR3 loop is CASSLGLLVEQFF. The CDR3, as DNA: TGTGCCAGCAGCTTAGGGTTGCTAGTTGAGCAGTTCTTC.

The chain has TRBV5-4 and TRBJ2-7; 9 bases are shared with TRBD2. The CDR3 covers 17 residues. CDR1 is SGHNT, CDR2 YYREEE, per germline (reference sequence). V was pared by 0 bases and J by 5 bases, with 12 bases of the junction left unmatched. The DNA for the CDR3 is TGTGCCAGCAGCTTGGGCCTAGCGGGACAGAGTAGCAACGAGCAGTACTTC. Residues: CASSLGLAGQSSNEQYF.

This chain connects TRBV11-2 to TRBJ1-2; 7 nucleotides match TRBD1. This CDR3 comprises 15 residues. The germline gives CDR1 SGHAT, CDR2 FQNNGV. With 6 bases clipped from V and 4 bases from J, the junction kept 11 bases outside the gene matches. The CDR3 DNA sequence: TGTGCCAGCAGTCACGACAGGGACTTCTTCTATGGCTACACCTTC. Protein product: CASSHDRDFFYGYTF.

CDR3 nucleotides: TGTGCCAGCAGTGTTTCCCGACCCCGGGGAGGGAACACTGAAGCTTTCTTT. Translating gives CASSVSRPRGGNTEAFF. The chain has TRBV25-1 and TRBJ1-1; D gene uncertain. The CDR3 consists of 17 residues. V shed 4 bases and J shed 1 base, with 19 bases lying between them. Germline-derived CDR1 and CDR2 are MGHDK and SYGVNS. Full variable domain (remainder filled in from reference TRBV25-1 and TRBJ1-1): EADIYQTPRYLVIGTGKKITLECSQTMGHDKMYWYQQDPGMELHLIHYSYGVNSTEKGDLSSESTVSRIRTEHFPLTLESARPSHTSQYLCASSVSRPRGGNTEAFFGQGTRLTVV.

The chain employs TRBV6-6 and TRBJ1-1; 7 bases are shared with TRBD1. The CDR3 consists of 16 residues. The germline V gene encodes CDR1 MNHNY and CDR2 SVGAGI (reference sequence). V dropped 2 bases and J dropped 5; count of bases not matched to a gene: 11. The CDR3 here is CASSYKGQWRGTEAFF. The DNA of the CDR3 is TGTGCCAGCAGTTACAAGGGACAGTGGAGGGGGACTGAAGCTTTCTTT.

The CDR3 DNA follows: TGTGCCAGCAGTCCCCCGGGACTAGCGGGTAATGAGCAGTTCTTC. Its translation: CASSPPGLAGNEQFF. V usage is TRBV28 and J usage is TRBJ2-1; 12 positions match TRBD2. Unmatched junction bases numbered 6, after V lost 5 bases and J lost 7 bases. The CDR3 contains 15 residues. Germline V gives CDR1 MDHEN, CDR2 SYDVKM.

J is TRBJ1-1 and V is TRBV4-1; 7 positions match TRBD1. With 4 bases clipped from V and 12 bases from J, the junction kept 8 bases outside the gene matches. CDR1 MGHRA and CDR2 YSYEKL come from the germline V gene. The CDR3 sequence is 12 residues long. CDR3 nucleotide sequence: TGCGCCAGCAGCCCAGGGGGTGGGTTTACTTTCTTT. Amino acid sequence: CASSPGGGFTFF.

The V gene is TRBV27, the J gene TRBJ2-7; TRBD2 is a possible D gene (5 bases). CDR1 and CDR2 from the germline V gene are MNHEY and SMNVEV (reference sequence). The CDR3 spans 14 residues. V was trimmed by 2 bases and J by 6 bases, leaving 14 bases between them. CDR3 coding DNA: TGTGCCAGCAGTTTAGCGGGCCCACATAGCGAGCAGTACTTC. This translates into CASSLAGPHSEQYF.

This chain joins TRBV5-4 and TRBJ2-4; TRBD2 matches at 11 bases. Germline V gene data show CDR1 as SGHNT and CDR2 as YYREEE (reference sequence). After removal of 4 bases from V and 7 bases from J, the junction contained 4 bases not matched to a gene. The CDR3 loop spans 14 amino acids. The CDR3, as DNA: TGTGCCAGCAGCCCACTAGCGGGAGATAACATTCAGTACTTC. Protein: CASSPLAGDNIQYF.

This chain joins TRBV18 and TRBJ1-1; 10 bases align to TRBD1. The trim removed 3 bases at V and 3 bases at J, leaving 4 bases unmatched. The CDR3 length is 15 residues. Germline V gene lookup returns CDR1 KGHSH and CDR2 LQKENI. CDR3 nucleotides: TGTGCCAGCTCACCCTGGACAGGGGGTGACACTGAAGCTTTCTTT. Its translation: CASSPWTGGDTEAFF.